This record covers a single T cell receptor (beta chain). These data originate in a study of PD-L1 blockade in urothelial cancer. Stated time point: peripheral blood 6 weeks after treatment start. Locally advanced or metastatic urothelial carcinoma was diagnosed in the patients. Between 1 and 8 samples, pretreatment and on-treatment, were given by each patient. Here immunoSEQ multiplex PCR was the method, and the copy in TCRdb shows in-frame clones only, minus some. The data show about 36,000 clones, around 84% seen once. V lost 5 bases to trimming and J lost 0 bases, with 7 bases between them. The CDR3 sequence is 13 residues long. Germline CDR1 SGHNT, CDR2 YENEEA.

The rearrangement joins TRBV11-3 to TRBJ1-1; D uncertain. The sample consisted of PBMCs, taken around atezolizumab (anti-PD-L1) treatment. The source of this sequence is a man between 35 and 55 years old with urothelial cancer. The CDR3 spells CASSPSMNTEAFF. In DNA, the CDR3 is TGTGCCAGCAGCCCAAGCATGAACACTGAAGCTTTCTTT.